The 18 T cell receptor beta chains below were found in one sample sequenced in a study of control samples from healthy donors and cancer patients. Produced via immunoSEQ multiplex PCR; TCRdb's table is partial and in-frame only. The sample carries around 180,000 clones, about 91% recorded once. Sequencing input: blood. The receptors originated from a woman aged 35 to 49 in good health.

For the CDR3, the DNA is TGTGCCAGCAGCCCGGGACCCCCGAAGAGGCTGTTTTTT. The encoded protein is CASSPGPPKRLFF. The genes are TRBV6-5 and TRBJ2-2; D might be TRBD1 or TRBD2, each matching 5 bases. CDR3 size: 13 residues. The V end lost 6 bases, the J end lost 13 bases, and 18 bases lay between the germline ends. Germline V gene data show CDR1 as MNHEY and CDR2 as SVGAGI.

The J gene is TRBJ2-2, the V gene TRBV5-4; D call uncertain. The CDR3 covers 13 residues. V was shortened by 4 bases and J by 3 bases, with 7 bases between the two germline ends. Germline CDR1 reads SGHNT; CDR2 reads YYREEE (reference sequence). The CDR3 is CASSGTYTGELFF. DNA of the CDR3: TGTGCCAGCAGCGGAACCTACACCGGGGAGCTGTTTTTT.

The rearrangement joins TRBV19 to TRBJ2-2; 7 nucleotides align to TRBD1. CDR3 length: 14 amino acids. After removal of 8 bases from V and 2 bases from J, the junction contained 5 bases not matched to a gene. The germline V gene encodes CDR1 LNHDA and CDR2 SQIVND (reference sequence). DNA of the CDR3: TGTGCCAGTTTGGACAGGCTCAACACCGGGGAGCTGTTTTTT. This sequence encodes CASLDRLNTGELFF.

V gene TRBV7-9 combines with J gene TRBJ1-1; D is uncertain. The CDR3 totals 11 residues. Germline-derived CDR1 and CDR2 are SEHNR and FQNEAQ (reference sequence). V was clipped by 3 bases and J by 8 bases, with 7 bases between them. CDR3 residues: CASSLAEEAFF. The CDR3 DNA reads as TGTGCCAGCAGCTTGGCGGAGGAAGCTTTCTTT.

The chain carries TRBV10-3 and TRBJ1-2, with D perhaps matching TRBD1 (5 bases). With 10 bases removed from V and 4 bases from J, the gap between germline ends came to 19 bases. Germline V gives CDR1 ENHRY, CDR2 SYGVKD. This CDR3 has 14 amino acids. In nucleotides, the CDR3 is TGTGCCACGACGGCGGACACGAGAGGCTATGGCTACACCTTC. Translation: CATTADTRGYGYTF.

This rearrangement joins TRBV29-1 to TRBJ2-5; TRBD1 matches at 8 bases. Trimming at V came to 6 bases and at J to 0 bases, leaving 9 bases not matched to a gene. The CDR3 spans 15 residues. Germline V lookup: CDR1 SQVTM, CDR2 ANQGSEA. The CDR3 region has the DNA TGCAGCGTGACCTCCAGGACAGGGTACCAAGAGACCCAGTACTTC. This codes for CSVTSRTGYQETQYF.

The rearrangement joins TRBV5-4 to TRBJ2-7, with 8 bases matching TRBD1. The junction had 9 bases not matched to a gene; V was cut back by 4 bases and J by 6 bases. The germline CDR1 and CDR2 sequences are SGHNT and YYREEE (reference sequence). The CDR3 is 14 residues long. The CDR3 DNA reads as TGTGCCAGCAGCATGCACCAGGGGGCGGTCGAGCAGTACTTC. Amino acids: CASSMHQGAVEQYF.

Only one count was recorded for this clone. The chain carries TRBV3-1 (or the pseudogene TRBV3-2) and TRBJ2-2; D may be TRBD2 (6 bases). The V and J ends lost 11 bases and 5 bases respectively, with 15 bases between them. Looked up from germline, CDR1 is LGHDT and CDR2 is YNNKEL (reference sequence). The CDR3 extends over 13 amino acids. The CDR3 region has the DNA TGTGCCTCCTCAGGAGGGGTAACCGGGGAGCTGTTTTTT. It codes for CASSGGVTGELFF.

The V call is TRBV19, the J call TRBJ1-1; D is ambiguous. Between the trimmed V and J ends, which lost 3 bases and 5 bases, there was a span of 13 bases. The germline gives CDR1 LNHDA, CDR2 SQIVND (reference sequence). The CDR3 is 14 amino acids. The CDR3 here is CASSMDRGETEAFF. CDR3 sequence (DNA): TGTGCCAGTAGTATGGATCGCGGGGAAACTGAAGCTTTCTTT.

This rearrangement joins TRBV5-8 to TRBJ1-1; maybe TRBD1 (6 bases). This CDR3 spans 16 amino acids. The germline V and J ends were trimmed by 0 bases and 1 base, with 13 bases remaining between them. The V gene's germline CDR1 is SGHTS and CDR2 YDEGEE. CDR3 amino acids: CASSLEQGTGNTEAFF. CDR3 sequence (DNA): TGTGCCAGCAGCTTGGAGCAGGGGACGGGGAACACTGAAGCTTTCTTT.

The CDR3, as DNA: TGTGCCAGCATCTTGAGACTAGCGGGGCCAGATACGCAGTATTTT. It codes for CASILRLAGPDTQYF. V and J are TRBV7-9 and TRBJ2-3; 11 bases fit TRBD2. The V and J ends lost 7 bases and 4 bases, in that order; junction bases with no gene match: 7. The CDR3 extends over 15 amino acids. Germline V lookup: CDR1 SEHNR, CDR2 FQNEAQ (reference sequence).

The genes are TRBV4-1 and TRBJ2-1, with 10 bases that match TRBD2. CDR1 and CDR2 from the germline V gene are MGHRA and YSYEKL. This CDR3 region has 15 residues. The ends lost 1 base at V and 8 bases at J; junction bases unmatched: 5. CDR3 sequence reads: CASSQVSGGADEQFF. The DNA for the CDR3 is TGCGCCAGCAGCCAAGTGAGCGGGGGGGCCGATGAGCAGTTCTTC.

CDR3 sequence (DNA): TGTGCCAGCAGCAAAACCCCAGATACGCAGTATTTT. Its protein is CASSKTPDTQYF. This chain joins TRBV5-4 and TRBJ2-3; D unresolved. The V and J ends lost 4 bases and 4 bases respectively, with 7 bases between them. This CDR3 region has 12 residues. Germline CDR1 is SGHNT and CDR2 is YYREEE (reference sequence). Using reference TRBV5-4 and TRBJ2-3 for the parts outside the CDR3, the full variable domain is ETGVTQSPTHLIKTRGQQVTLRCSSQSGHNTVSWYQQALGQGPQFIFQYYREEENGRGNFPPRFSGLQFPNYSSELNVNALELDDSALYLCASSKTPDTQYFGPGTRLTVL.

The V gene is TRBV25-1, the J gene TRBJ1-5; TRBD1 agrees at 8 bases. Germline loops: CDR1 MGHDK, CDR2 SYGVNS. The J segment lost 5 bases and the V segment lost 3 bases, leaving 6 bases of the junction unmatched. This CDR3 spans 15 amino acids. CDR3 amino acids: CASSEAGGYDQPQHF. The CDR3 coding sequence is TGTGCCAGCAGTGAGGCAGGGGGCTACGATCAGCCCCAGCATTTT.

The rearrangement uses TRBV27 and TRBJ1-2; a weak D match, TRBD1 (5 bases). Germline V lookup: CDR1 MNHEY, CDR2 SMNVEV (reference sequence). CDR3 size: 13 residues. V lost 3 bases, J lost 3 bases, and 8 bases lay in between. CDR3 nucleotide sequence: TGTGCCAGCAGTTTTCAGGGATACTATGGCTACACCTTC. It is translated as CASSFQGYYGYTF.

The rearrangement uses TRBV12-3 or TRBV12-4 and TRBJ2-5; the match to TRBD1 covers 7 bases. After removal of 6 bases from V and 4 bases from J, the junction contained 2 bases not matched to a gene. This CDR3 spans 12 amino acids. This CDR3 reads CASRTGAETQYF. The DNA for the CDR3 is TGTGCCAGCAGAACAGGGGCAGAGACCCAGTACTTC.

The V gene is TRBV20-1, the J gene TRBJ2-5; D is ambiguous. From germline, CDR1 is DFQATT and CDR2 SNEGSKA (reference sequence). The CDR3 length is 10 residues. V lost 5 bases, J lost 2 bases, and 3 bases lay in between. In DNA form, the CDR3 reads TGCAGTGCTTCTCAAGAGACCCAGTACTTC. Amino acid sequence: CSASQETQYF.

The chain employs TRBV13 and TRBJ2-1; TRBD1 might be the D (5 bases). The CDR3 has 13 residues. V lost 0 bases, J lost 10 bases, and 10 bases lay in between. CDR1 and CDR2 (germline): PRHDT, FYEKMQ (reference sequence). This CDR3 reads CASSLGGLGEQFF. The CDR3 DNA sequence: TGTGCCAGCAGCTTAGGGGGGCTCGGCGAGCAGTTCTTC.